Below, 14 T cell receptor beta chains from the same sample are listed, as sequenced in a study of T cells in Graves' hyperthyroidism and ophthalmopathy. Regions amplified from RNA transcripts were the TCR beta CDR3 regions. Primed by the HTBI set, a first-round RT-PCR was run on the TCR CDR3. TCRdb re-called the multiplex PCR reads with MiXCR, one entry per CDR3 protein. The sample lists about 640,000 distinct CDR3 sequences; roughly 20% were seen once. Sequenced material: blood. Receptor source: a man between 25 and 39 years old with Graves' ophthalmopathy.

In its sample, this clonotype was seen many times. The DNA of the CDR3 is TGTGCCAGCAGCTTACAGCCTAGCGGGAGAGCAGATACGCAGTATTTT. It encodes CASSLQPSGRADTQYF. The rearrangement uses TRBV11-1 and TRBJ2-3, with 10 bases identical to TRBD2. V was clipped by 2 bases and J by 4 bases; unmatched bases: 6. The CDR3 totals 16 residues. Germline CDR1 reads SGHAT; CDR2 reads FQDESV (reference sequence). Full variable domain (rest looked up from reference TRBV11-1 and TRBJ2-3): EAEVAQSPRYKITEKSQAVAFWCDPISGHATLYWYRQILGQGPELLVQFQDESVVDDSQLPKDRFSAERLKGVDSTLKIQPAELGDSAMYLCASSLQPSGRADTQYFGPGTRLTVL.

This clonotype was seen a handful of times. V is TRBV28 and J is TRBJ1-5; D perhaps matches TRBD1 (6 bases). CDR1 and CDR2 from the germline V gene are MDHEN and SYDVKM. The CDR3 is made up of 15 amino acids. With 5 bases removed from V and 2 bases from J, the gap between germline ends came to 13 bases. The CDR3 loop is CASSRTEAGNQPQHF. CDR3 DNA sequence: TGTGCCAGCAGTCGGACAGAAGCAGGCAATCAGCCCCAGCATTTT.

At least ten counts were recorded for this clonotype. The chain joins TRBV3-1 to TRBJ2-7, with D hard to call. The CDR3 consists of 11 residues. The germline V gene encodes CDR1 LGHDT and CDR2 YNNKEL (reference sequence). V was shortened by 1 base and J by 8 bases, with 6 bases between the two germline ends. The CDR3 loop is CASSQGGQQYF. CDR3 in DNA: TGTGCCAGCAGCCAAGGAGGCCAGCAGTACTTC.

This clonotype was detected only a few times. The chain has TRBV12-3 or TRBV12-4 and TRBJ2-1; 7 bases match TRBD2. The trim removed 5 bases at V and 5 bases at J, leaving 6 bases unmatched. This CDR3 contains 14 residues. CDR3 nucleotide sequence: TGTGCCAGCAGTCACTCCGGGACTAACAATGAGCAGTTCTTC. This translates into CASSHSGTNNEQFF.

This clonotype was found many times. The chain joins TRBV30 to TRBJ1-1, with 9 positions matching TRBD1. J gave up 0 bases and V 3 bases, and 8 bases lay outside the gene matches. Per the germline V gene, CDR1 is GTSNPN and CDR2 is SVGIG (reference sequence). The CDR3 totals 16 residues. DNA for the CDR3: TGTGCCTGGAGGGGACAGGGAACAACCTTGAACACTGAAGCTTTCTTT. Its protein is CAWRGQGTTLNTEAFF.

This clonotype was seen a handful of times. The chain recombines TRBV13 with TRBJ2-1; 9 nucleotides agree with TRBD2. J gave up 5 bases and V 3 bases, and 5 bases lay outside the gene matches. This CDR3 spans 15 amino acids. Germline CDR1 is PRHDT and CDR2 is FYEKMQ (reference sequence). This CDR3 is CASSFTTSGHNEQFF. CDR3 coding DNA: TGTGCCAGCAGCTTTACGACTAGCGGACACAATGAGCAGTTCTTC.

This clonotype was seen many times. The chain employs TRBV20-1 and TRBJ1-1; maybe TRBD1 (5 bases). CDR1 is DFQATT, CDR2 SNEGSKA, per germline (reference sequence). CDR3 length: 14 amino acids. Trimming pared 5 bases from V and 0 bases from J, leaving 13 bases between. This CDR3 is CSAPRGGVNTEAFF. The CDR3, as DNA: TGCAGTGCTCCCCGGGGGGGAGTGAACACTGAAGCTTTCTTT.

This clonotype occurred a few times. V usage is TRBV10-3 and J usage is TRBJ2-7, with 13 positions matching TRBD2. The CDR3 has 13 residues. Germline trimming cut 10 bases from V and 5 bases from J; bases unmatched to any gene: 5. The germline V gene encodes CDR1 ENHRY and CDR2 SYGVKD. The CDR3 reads CATGLAGANEQYF. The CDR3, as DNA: TGTGCCACCGGACTAGCGGGAGCCAACGAGCAGTACTTC.

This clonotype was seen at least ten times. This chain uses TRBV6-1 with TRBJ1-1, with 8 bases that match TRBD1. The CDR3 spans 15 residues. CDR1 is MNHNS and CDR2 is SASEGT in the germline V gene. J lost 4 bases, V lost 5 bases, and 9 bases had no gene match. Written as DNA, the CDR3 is TGTGCCAGCAGTACCCCAGGGGGCATCAGCACTGAAGCTTTCTTT. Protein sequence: CASSTPGGISTEAFF.

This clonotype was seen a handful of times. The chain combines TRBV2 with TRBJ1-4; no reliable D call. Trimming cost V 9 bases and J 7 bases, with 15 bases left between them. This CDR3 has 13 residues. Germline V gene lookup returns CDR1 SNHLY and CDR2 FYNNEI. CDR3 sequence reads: CASREGTVEKLFF. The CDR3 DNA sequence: TGTGCCAGTAGGGAGGGTACAGTTGAAAAACTGTTTTTT.

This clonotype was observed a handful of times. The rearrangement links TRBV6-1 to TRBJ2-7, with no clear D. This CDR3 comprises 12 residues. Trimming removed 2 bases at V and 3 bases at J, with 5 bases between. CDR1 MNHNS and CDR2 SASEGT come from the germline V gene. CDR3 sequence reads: CASSEQLYEQYF. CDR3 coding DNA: TGTGCCAGCAGTGAACAACTCTACGAGCAGTACTTC.

CDR3 bases: TGTGCCACCAGTGATAGAGGGCAGCACTATGGCTACACCTTC. It yields the protein CATSDRGQHYGYTF. This chain connects TRBV24-1 to TRBJ1-2; no definite D call. The CDR3 length is 14 residues. Germline-derived CDR1 and CDR2 are KGHDR and SFDVKD. V lost 3 bases to trimming and J lost 3 bases, with 10 bases between them.

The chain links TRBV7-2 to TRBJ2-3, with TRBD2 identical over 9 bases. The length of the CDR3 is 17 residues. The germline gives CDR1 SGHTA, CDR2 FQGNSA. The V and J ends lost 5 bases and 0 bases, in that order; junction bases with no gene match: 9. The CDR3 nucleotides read TGTGCCAGCAGCAGATCCCCCCTAGCGGGAAGCACAGATACGCAGTATTTT. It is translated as CASSRSPLAGSTDTQYF.

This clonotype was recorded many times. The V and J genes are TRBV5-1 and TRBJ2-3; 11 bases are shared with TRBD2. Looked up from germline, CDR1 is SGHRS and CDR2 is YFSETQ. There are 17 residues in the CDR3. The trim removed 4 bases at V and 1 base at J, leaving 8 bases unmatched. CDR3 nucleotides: TGCGCCAGCAGCGGGGGACTAGCGGTCTTAGGCACAGATACGCAGTATTTT. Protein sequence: CASSGGLAVLGTDTQYF.